This passage covers 25 T cell receptor beta chains from one sample sequenced in a study of somatic mutations in cytotoxic T cells in rheumatoid arthritis. Using immunoSEQ multiplex PCR, the repertoire was profiled, and TCRdb retains in-frame clones only, with some absent. Among 9,500 to 11,000 clones listed, around 85% were seen once. The sample was CD8+ T cells sorted from blood. The origin of the receptors is an adult with rheumatoid arthritis.

J is TRBJ2-2 and V is TRBV27; D gene ambiguous. CDR3 length: 11 residues. Trimming removed 5 bases at V and 5 bases at J, with 3 bases between. From germline, CDR1 is MNHEY and CDR2 SMNVEV (reference sequence). In nucleotides, the CDR3 is TGTGCCAGCAGTCATACCGGGGAGCTGTTTTTT. It translates to CASSHTGELFF.

This clone was observed once. The chain links TRBV9 to TRBJ1-2, with 7 bases that match TRBD1. The CDR3 is made up of 14 amino acids. Germline V gene sequence: CDR1 SGDLS, CDR2 YYNGEE. After removal of 0 bases from V and 4 bases from J, the junction contained 3 bases not matched to a gene. CDR3 nucleotides: TGTGCCAGCAGCGTAGGTACAGGGGCCTATGGCTACACCTTC. Its protein product is CASSVGTGAYGYTF. Full variable domain (remainder filled in from reference TRBV9 and TRBJ1-2): DSGVTQTPKHLITATGQRVTLRCSPRSGDLSVYWYQQSLDQGLQFLIQYYNGEERAKGNILERFSAQQFPDLHSELNLSSLELGDSALYFCASSVGTGAYGYTFGSGTRLTVV.

V is TRBV9 and J is TRBJ2-1; 8 bases align to TRBD2. CDR1 and CDR2 (germline): SGDLS, YYNGEE. V lost 0 bases to trimming and J lost 4 bases; unmatched junction nucleotides: 6. CDR3 length equals 16 residues. The CDR3 nucleotides read TGTGCCAGCAGCGTAGGGGCAACGGGGGGGTACAATGAGCAGTTCTTC. This sequence encodes CASSVGATGGYNEQFF.

The chain carries TRBV14 and TRBJ1-1; D not certain. The V end lost 1 base, the J end lost 1 base, and 7 bases lay between the germline ends. The CDR3 has 14 amino acids. Germline assignment: CDR1 SGHDN and CDR2 FVKESK. CDR3 nucleotides: TGTGCCAGCAGCCAAGTATTGGGGAACACTGAAGCTTTCTTT. It translates to CASSQVLGNTEAFF.

The V call is TRBV6-5, the J call TRBJ1-2, with D perhaps matching TRBD1 (6 bases). Trimming took 6 bases from V and 8 from J, leaving 19 bases between them. There are 14 residues in the CDR3. Germline V lookup: CDR1 MNHEY, CDR2 SVGAGI. The CDR3 sequence is CASSSGGGSGGYTF. The CDR3 nucleotides read TGTGCCAGCAGCTCCGGTGGGGGCTCGGGAGGCTACACCTTC.

This chain joins TRBV27 and TRBJ1-2, with D perhaps matching TRBD1 (6 bases). CDR3 length: 13 amino acids. Germline CDR1 reads MNHEY; CDR2 reads SMNVEV (reference sequence). The germline V and J ends were trimmed by 2 bases and 2 bases, with 6 bases remaining between them. The CDR3: CASSLGTNYGYTF. Written as DNA, the CDR3 is TGTGCCAGCAGTTTAGGGACAAACTATGGCTACACCTTC.

This clone was detected a few times. The rearrangement uses TRBV27 and TRBJ2-7; unclear D gene. Germline lookup yields CDR1 MNHEY and CDR2 SMNVEV (reference sequence). This CDR3 is built from 15 residues. V gave up 3 bases and J gave up 4 bases, with 16 bases separating them. The CDR3 reads CASSLVLSRVYEQYF. For the CDR3, the DNA is TGTGCCAGCAGTTTGGTGTTGTCTAGGGTTTACGAGCAGTACTTC.

This rearrangement joins TRBV7-9 to TRBJ2-1, with a tentative D call TRBD2 (6 bases). Germline CDR1 SEHNR, CDR2 FQNEAQ (reference sequence). The CDR3 sequence is 12 residues long. V lost 8 bases and J lost 6, with 11 bases in between. The DNA for the CDR3 is TGTGCCAGCCGACTAGGTTTCAATGAGCAGTTCTTC. It translates to CASRLGFNEQFF.

The chain has TRBV7-6 and TRBJ2-3, with D perhaps given as TRBD1 or TRBD2 (6 bases each). Germline CDR1 is SGHVS and CDR2 is FNYEAQ. The CDR3 loop spans 15 amino acids. Trimming took off 6 bases at V and 0 bases at J, with 13 bases between the two ends. The CDR3 DNA reads TGTGCCAGCAGACCGGGGGCGGGAAGCACAGATACGCAGTATTTT. Amino acid sequence: CASRPGAGSTDTQYF. Full variable domain (outside the CDR3, taken from reference TRBV7-6 and TRBJ2-3): GAGVSQSPRYKVTKRGQDVALRCDPISGHVSLYWYRQALGQGPEFLTYFNYEAQQDKSGLPNDRFSAERPEGSISTLTIQRTEQRDSAMYRCASRPGAGSTDTQYFGPGTRLTVL.

This rearrangement joins TRBV13 to TRBJ2-5, with 10 bases that match TRBD1. V was pared by 5 bases and J by 6 bases, with 6 bases of the junction left unmatched. CDR3 size: 14 residues. From germline, CDR1 is PRHDT and CDR2 FYEKMQ (reference sequence). CDR3 DNA: TGTGCCAGCAGCGGACGGGACAGGGGTAAGACCCAGTACTTC. As protein: CASSGRDRGKTQYF.

This clone was seen only once. This rearrangement joins TRBV6-5 to TRBJ2-7; TRBD2 matches at 8 bases. Germline CDR1 MNHEY, CDR2 SVGAGI. The CDR3 has 15 residues. V shed 6 bases and J 5 bases; nucleotides not matched to a gene: 12. The CDR3 here is CASSPISGVGDEQYF. The CDR3 nucleotides are TGTGCCAGCAGCCCGATTAGCGGGGTAGGCGACGAGCAGTACTTC.

This chain uses TRBV6-5 with TRBJ2-3; 10 bases are a match to TRBD1. Trimming took 2 bases from V and 4 from J; bases not matched to a gene: 3. The germline CDR1 and CDR2 sequences are MNHEY and SVGAGI. There are 15 residues in the CDR3. Here the CDR3 reads CASSYGDRGSDTQYF. In DNA form, the CDR3 reads TGTGCCAGCAGTTACGGGGACAGGGGATCAGATACGCAGTATTTT.

This CDR3 is CASGSRQGATGELFF. The CDR3 DNA follows: TGTGCTAGTGGTTCCCGACAGGGTGCCACCGGGGAGCTGTTTTTT. The chain carries TRBV12-5 and TRBJ2-2, with TRBD1 identical over 7 bases. The CDR3 runs to 15 residues. V lost 4 bases and J lost 4; bases outside the gene matches: 6. Germline V gives CDR1 LGHNT, CDR2 FRNRAP. Complete variable domain (other parts from reference TRBV12-5 and TRBJ2-2): DARVTQTPRHKVTEMGQEVTMRCQPILGHNTVFWYRQTMMQGLELLAYFRNRAPLDDSGMPKDRFSAEMPDATLATLKIQPSEPRDSAVYFCASGSRQGATGELFFGEGSRLTVL.

V is TRBV5-1 and J is TRBJ1-1; D possibly corresponds to TRBD1 (6 bases). The CDR3 has 14 residues. Germline values: CDR1 SGHRS, CDR2 YFSETQ. The V gene lost 4 bases and the J gene lost 4 bases, with 14 bases spanning the gap. The DNA of the CDR3 is TGCGCCAGCAGCCTACAGGGCCAAGGCACTGAAGCTTTCTTT. Translated: CASSLQGQGTEAFF.

The rearrangement joins TRBV15 to TRBJ1-1, with D uncertain. CDR3 length equals 14 residues. Germline assignment: CDR1 LNHNV and CDR2 YYDKDF (reference sequence). Trimming took 0 bases from V and 5 from J, leaving 10 bases between them. CDR3 bases: TGTGCCACCAGCAGAGATTGGCGGGATACTGAAGCTTTCTTT. Residues: CATSRDWRDTEAFF.

In DNA, the CDR3 is TGTGCCAGCAGCCACCCGGGTCGGTATGGCTACACCTTC. It encodes CASSHPGRYGYTF. V usage is TRBV14 and J usage is TRBJ1-2; D is ambiguous. The CDR3 is 13 residues long. Germline CDR1 is SGHDN and CDR2 is FVKESK. Trimming pared 3 bases from V and 5 bases from J, leaving 10 bases between.

This clone was detected a few times. The chain employs TRBV6-1 and TRBJ1-1; 8 bases agree with TRBD1. From germline, CDR1 is MNHNS and CDR2 SASEGT. V was clipped by 6 bases and J by 4 bases; unmatched bases: 4. CDR3 length equals 13 residues. The CDR3 DNA is TGTGCCAGCAGGGATACAGGGGGCACTGAAGCTTTCTTT. Translation: CASRDTGGTEAFF.

The rearrangement uses TRBV9 and TRBJ1-1; 8 nucleotides align to TRBD1. The trim removed 2 bases at V and 1 base at J, leaving 4 bases unmatched. The length of the CDR3 is 15 residues. The germline CDR1 and CDR2 sequences are SGDLS and YYNGEE. The CDR3 loop reads CASSVPGGPNTEAFF. CDR3 bases: TGTGCCAGCAGCGTCCCAGGGGGCCCGAACACTGAAGCTTTCTTT.

The genes are TRBV7-9 and TRBJ1-5; no definite D call. This CDR3 is built from 14 residues. The germline CDR1 and CDR2 sequences are SEHNR and FQNEAQ (reference sequence). The V gene lost 3 bases and the J gene lost 0 bases, with 6 bases spanning the gap. In DNA form, the CDR3 reads TGTGCCAGCAGCTTTGCGGGTAGCAATCAGCCCCAGCATTTT. Encoded protein: CASSFAGSNQPQHF.

V gene TRBV9 combines with J gene TRBJ2-3; 15 nucleotides match TRBD2. Germline CDR1 SGDLS, CDR2 YYNGEE. This CDR3 is built from 17 residues. The V segment lost 4 bases and the J segment 4 bases; nucleotides outside the gene matches: 7. The CDR3 spells CASSPGLAGGFADTQYF. The CDR3 DNA follows: TGTGCCAGCAGCCCTGGACTAGCGGGAGGGTTTGCAGATACGCAGTATTTT.

The chain joins TRBV14 to TRBJ1-1; D is undetermined. Trimming left V 2 bases short and J 5 bases short, with 15 bases between. This CDR3 has 15 amino acids. From germline, CDR1 is SGHDN and CDR2 FVKESK. CDR3 sequence reads: CASSQFRDGGTEAFF. For the CDR3, the DNA is TGTGCCAGCAGCCAATTTCGGGATGGTGGAACTGAAGCTTTCTTT.

V and J are TRBV10-3 and TRBJ2-1; perhaps TRBD2 as D (5 bases). This CDR3 is built from 13 residues. Deletions cut 8 bases from V and 5 bases from J, with 13 bases between. CDR1 and CDR2 (germline): ENHRY, SYGVKD. The CDR3: CAILSEGDNEQFF. In DNA form, the CDR3 reads TGTGCCATCCTCTCAGAGGGAGACAATGAGCAGTTCTTC.

The chain combines TRBV6-6 with TRBJ2-3; no definite D call. The CDR3 spans 14 residues. Germline CDR1 MNHNY, CDR2 SVGAGI (reference sequence). Trimming cost V 0 bases and J 6 bases, with 10 bases left between them. CDR3 region: CASSYSGSSDTQYF. CDR3 coding DNA: TGTGCCAGCAGTTACTCGGGCAGTTCGGATACGCAGTATTTT.

The chain combines TRBV5-1 with TRBJ2-1; TRBD2 aligns across 10 bases. Germline loops: CDR1 SGHRS, CDR2 YFSETQ. This CDR3 comprises 17 residues. The ends lost 3 bases at V and 3 bases at J; junction bases unmatched: 9. The DNA for the CDR3 is TGCGCCAGCAGCTGGGCGGCTAGCGGGGGAAACTACAATGAGCAGTTCTTC. Its protein is CASSWAASGGNYNEQFF.

The V call is TRBV28, the J call TRBJ2-1, with D maybe TRBD2 (6 bases). Germline loops: CDR1 MDHEN, CDR2 SYDVKM. The germline V and J ends were trimmed by 7 bases and 0 bases, with 19 bases remaining between them. The CDR3 is 17 amino acids. This CDR3 is CASTAGTLISSYNEQFF. The CDR3 DNA reads as TGTGCCAGCACTGCCGGGACTCTCATAAGCTCCTACAATGAGCAGTTCTTC. The variable domain in full, completed from reference TRBV28 and TRBJ2-1, reads DVKVTQSSRYLVKRTGEKVFLECVQDMDHENMFWYRQDPGLGLRLIYFSYDVKMKEKGDIPEGYSVSREKKERFSLILESASTNQTSMYLCASTAGTLISSYNEQFFGPGTRLTVL.